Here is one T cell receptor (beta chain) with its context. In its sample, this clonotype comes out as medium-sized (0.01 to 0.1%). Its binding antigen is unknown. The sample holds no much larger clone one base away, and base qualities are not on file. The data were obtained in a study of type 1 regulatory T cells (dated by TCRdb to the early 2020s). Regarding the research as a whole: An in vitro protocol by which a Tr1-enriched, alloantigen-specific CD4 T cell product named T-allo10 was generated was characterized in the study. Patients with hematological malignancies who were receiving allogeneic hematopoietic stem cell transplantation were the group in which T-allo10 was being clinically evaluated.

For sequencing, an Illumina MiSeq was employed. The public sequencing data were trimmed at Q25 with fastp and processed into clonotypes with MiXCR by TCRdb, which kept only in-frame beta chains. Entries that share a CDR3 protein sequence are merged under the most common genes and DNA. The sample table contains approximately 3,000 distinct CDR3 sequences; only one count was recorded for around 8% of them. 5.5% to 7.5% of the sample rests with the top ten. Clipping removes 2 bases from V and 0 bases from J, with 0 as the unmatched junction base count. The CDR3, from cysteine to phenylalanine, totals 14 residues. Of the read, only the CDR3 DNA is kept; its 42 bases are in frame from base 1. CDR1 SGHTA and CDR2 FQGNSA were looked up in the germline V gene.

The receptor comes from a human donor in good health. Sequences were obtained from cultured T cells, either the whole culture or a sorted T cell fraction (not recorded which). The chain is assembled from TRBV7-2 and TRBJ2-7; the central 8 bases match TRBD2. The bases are TGTGCCAGCAGCTTAACTAGCGGCTCCTACGAGCAGTACTTC. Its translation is CASSLTSGSYEQYF.